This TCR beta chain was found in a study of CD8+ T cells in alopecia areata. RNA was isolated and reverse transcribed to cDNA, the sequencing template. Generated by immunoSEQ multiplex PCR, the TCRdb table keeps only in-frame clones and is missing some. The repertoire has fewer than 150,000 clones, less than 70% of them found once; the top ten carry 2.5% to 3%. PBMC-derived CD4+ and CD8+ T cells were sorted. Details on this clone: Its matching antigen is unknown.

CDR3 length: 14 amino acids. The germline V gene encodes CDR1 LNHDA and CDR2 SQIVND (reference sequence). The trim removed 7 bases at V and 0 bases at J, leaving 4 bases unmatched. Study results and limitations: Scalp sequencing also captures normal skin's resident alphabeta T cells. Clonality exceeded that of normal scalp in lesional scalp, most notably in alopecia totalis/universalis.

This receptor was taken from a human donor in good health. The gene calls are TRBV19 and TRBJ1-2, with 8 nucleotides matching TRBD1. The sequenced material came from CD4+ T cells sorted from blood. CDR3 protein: CASTDRGSNYGYTF. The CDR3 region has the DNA TGTGCCAGTACTGACAGGGGCTCTAACTATGGCTACACCTTC. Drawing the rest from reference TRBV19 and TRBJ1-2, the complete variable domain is DGGITQSPKYLFRKEGQNVTLSCEQNLNHDAMYWYRQDPGQGLRLIYYSQIVNDFQKGDIAEGYSVSREKKESFPLTVTSAQKNPTAFYLCASTDRGSNYGYTFGSGTRLTVV.